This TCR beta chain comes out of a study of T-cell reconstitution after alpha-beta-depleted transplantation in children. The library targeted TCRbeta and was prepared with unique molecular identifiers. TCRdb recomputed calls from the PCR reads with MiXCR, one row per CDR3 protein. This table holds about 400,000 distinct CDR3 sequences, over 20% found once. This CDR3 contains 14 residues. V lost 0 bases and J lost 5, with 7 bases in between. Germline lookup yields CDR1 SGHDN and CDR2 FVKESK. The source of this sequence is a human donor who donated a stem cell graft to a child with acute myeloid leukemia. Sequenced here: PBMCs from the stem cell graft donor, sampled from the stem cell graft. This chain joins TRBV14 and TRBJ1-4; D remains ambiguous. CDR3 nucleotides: TGTGCCAGCAGCCAAGACGGGAAAAATGAAAAACTGTTTTTT. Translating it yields CASSQDGKNEKLFF.